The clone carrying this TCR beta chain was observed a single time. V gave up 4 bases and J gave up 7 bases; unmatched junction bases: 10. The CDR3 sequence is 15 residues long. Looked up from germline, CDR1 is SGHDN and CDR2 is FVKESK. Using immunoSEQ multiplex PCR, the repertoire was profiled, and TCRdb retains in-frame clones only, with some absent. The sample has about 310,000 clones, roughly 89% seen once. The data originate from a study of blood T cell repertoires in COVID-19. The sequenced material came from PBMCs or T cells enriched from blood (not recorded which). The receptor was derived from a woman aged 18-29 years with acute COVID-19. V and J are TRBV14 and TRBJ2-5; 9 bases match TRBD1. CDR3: CASSLLTPGQGTQYF. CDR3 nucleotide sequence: TGTGCCAGCAGCCTCCTAACTCCGGGACAGGGGACCCAGTACTTC.